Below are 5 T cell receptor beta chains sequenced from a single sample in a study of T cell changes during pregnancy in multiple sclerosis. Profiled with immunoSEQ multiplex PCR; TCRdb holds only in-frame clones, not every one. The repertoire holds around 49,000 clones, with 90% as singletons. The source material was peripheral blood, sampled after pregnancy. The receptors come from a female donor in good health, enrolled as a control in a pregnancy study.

This CDR3 is CASSVQGTSNTEAFF. The CDR3 DNA sequence: TGTGCCAGCAGTGTACAGGGGACTTCGAACACTGAAGCTTTCTTT. This chain uses TRBV28 with TRBJ1-1, with 7 bases identical to TRBD1. This CDR3 spans 15 amino acids. V shed 5 bases, J shed 1 base, and the junction held 7 bases outside the gene matches. In germline, CDR1 is MDHEN, CDR2 SYDVKM. Together with reference TRBV28 and TRBJ1-1, the CDR3 gives the full variable domain: DVKVTQSSRYLVKRTGEKVFLECVQDMDHENMFWYRQDPGLGLRLIYFSYDVKMKEKGDIPEGYSVSREKKERFSLILESASTNQTSMYLCASSVQGTSNTEAFFGQGTRLTVV.

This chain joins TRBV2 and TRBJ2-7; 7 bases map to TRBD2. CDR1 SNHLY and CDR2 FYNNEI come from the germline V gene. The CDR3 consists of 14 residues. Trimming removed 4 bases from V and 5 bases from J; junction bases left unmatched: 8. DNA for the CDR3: TGTGCCAGCAGTGGGGGAGGGCCGGCCCACGAGCAGTACTTC. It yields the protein CASSGGGPAHEQYF.

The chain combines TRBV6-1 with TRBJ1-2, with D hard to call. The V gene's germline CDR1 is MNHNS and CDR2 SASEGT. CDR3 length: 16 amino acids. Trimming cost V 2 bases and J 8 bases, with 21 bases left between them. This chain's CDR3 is CASSEFAADPGGGYTF. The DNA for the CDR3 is TGTGCCAGCAGTGAATTTGCTGCCGACCCGGGTGGGGGCTACACCTTC.

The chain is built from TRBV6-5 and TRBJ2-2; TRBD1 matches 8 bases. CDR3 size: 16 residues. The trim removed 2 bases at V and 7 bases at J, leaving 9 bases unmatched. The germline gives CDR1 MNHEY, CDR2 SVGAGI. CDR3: CASSYVPGGGGGELFF. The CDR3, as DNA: TGTGCCAGCAGTTACGTACCAGGGGGCGGTGGCGGGGAGCTGTTTTTT.

The CDR3 region is CASSPPGASGSGNEQFF. The CDR3 region has the DNA TGTGCCAGCAGCCCACCCGGGGCTAGCGGGAGTGGTAATGAGCAGTTCTTC. This sequence joins TRBV7-3 and TRBJ2-1; 10 positions match TRBD2. In germline, CDR1 is SGHTA, CDR2 FQGTGA. This CDR3 is built from 17 residues. Trimming took 5 bases from V and 7 from J; bases not matched to a gene: 14.